This T cell receptor beta chain was profiled in a study of cytomegalovirus exposure and HLA in healthy donors. Notes on the study in general: TCR beta V- and J-gene trimming, according to a later analysis, was linked to a missense DCLRE1C variant. Among TCR beta chains, those listed as cytomegalovirus-associated numbered some 160. Most of the TCR beta V segments (in an earlier analysis) were productive either about 90% or about 30% of the time.

The CDR3 is 15 residues long. Trimming removed 2 bases at V and 4 bases at J, with 15 bases between. Looked up from germline, CDR1 is SGHNT and CDR2 is YENEEA. As for this clone: What it recognizes is unknown.

PCR used 60 Vbeta primers and 13 Jbeta primers. Profiled with immunoSEQ multiplex PCR; TCRdb holds only in-frame clones, not every one. The sample totals tens of thousands of clones. The TCR originated in a man aged 50-59 years in good health and CMV-seropositive. J is TRBJ2-7 and V is TRBV11-3, with D tentatively TRBD2 (5 bases). The sequencing input was PBMCs. In DNA form, the CDR3 reads TGTGCCAGCAGCTTAAAACGGCTAGCTATGTACGAGCAGTACTTC. This encodes CASSLKRLAMYEQYF. Full variable domain (missing parts from reference TRBV11-3 and TRBJ2-7): EAGVVQSPRYKIIEKKQPVAFWCNPISGHNTLYWYLQNLGQGPELLIRYENEEAVDDSQLPKDRFSAERLKGVDSTLKIQPAELGDSAVYLCASSLKRLAMYEQYFGPGTRLTVT.